The T cell receptor (beta chain) under discussion was sequenced for a study of blood T cell repertoires in COVID-19. Study context: Whether acute or convalescent, the COVID-19 samples came from the United States, Italy and Spain. PBMCs, B-cell-depleted T cells, or T cells were the source of the cDNA or gDNA that made up the material.

Seattle's cohort entered during active infection and was followed longitudinally. As handled by the study authors: Estimated nucleated cell counts came from reference gene primer amplification. Libraries were prepared by immunoSEQ multiplex PCR; TCRdb keeps only in-frame clonotypes and omits some of them. V and J calls and clone size are copied from that table; D and trimming were computed from the DNA. The sample consists of over 60,000 clones, 76% of them appearing once. V lost 6 bases to trimming and J lost 9 bases; unmatched junction nucleotides: 14. The CDR3 has 16 residues. Germline loops: CDR1 MGHRA, CDR2 YSYEKL.

Specimen: peripheral blood. This rearrangement joins TRBV4-1 to TRBJ2-1; TRBD1 matches at 10 bases. The receptor was derived from a man aged 55 to 70 with COVID-19, enrolled during active disease. CDR3: CASRRSPGQGNLEQFF. The CDR3 coding sequence is TGCGCCAGCAGGCGATCCCCGGGACAGGGGAACCTTGAGCAGTTCTTC.